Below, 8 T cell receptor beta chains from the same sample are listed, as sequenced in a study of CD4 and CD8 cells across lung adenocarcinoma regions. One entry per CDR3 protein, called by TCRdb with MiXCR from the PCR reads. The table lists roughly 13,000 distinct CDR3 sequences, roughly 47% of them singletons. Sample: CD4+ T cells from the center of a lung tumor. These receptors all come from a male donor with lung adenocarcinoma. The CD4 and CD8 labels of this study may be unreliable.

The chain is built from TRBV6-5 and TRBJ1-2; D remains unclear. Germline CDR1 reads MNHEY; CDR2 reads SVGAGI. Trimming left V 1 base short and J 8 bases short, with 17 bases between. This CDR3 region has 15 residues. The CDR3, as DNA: TGTGCCAGCAGTTACTTACCCCCACGACGAGAGGGCTACACCTTC. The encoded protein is CASSYLPPRREGYTF.

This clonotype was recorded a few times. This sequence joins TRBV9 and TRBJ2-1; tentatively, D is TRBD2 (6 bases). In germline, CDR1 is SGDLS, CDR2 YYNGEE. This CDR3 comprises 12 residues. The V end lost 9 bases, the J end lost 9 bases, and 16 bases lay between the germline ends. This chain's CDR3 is CATLGTPPEQFF. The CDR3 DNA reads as TGTGCCACTCTCGGGACTCCTCCTGAGCAGTTCTTC.

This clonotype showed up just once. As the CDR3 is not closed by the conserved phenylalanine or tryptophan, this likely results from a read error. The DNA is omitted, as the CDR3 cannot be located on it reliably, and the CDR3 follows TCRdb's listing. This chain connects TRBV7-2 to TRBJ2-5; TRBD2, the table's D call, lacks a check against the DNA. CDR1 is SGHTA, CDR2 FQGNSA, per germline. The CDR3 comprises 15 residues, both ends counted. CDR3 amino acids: CASSLYASGSLAQYS.

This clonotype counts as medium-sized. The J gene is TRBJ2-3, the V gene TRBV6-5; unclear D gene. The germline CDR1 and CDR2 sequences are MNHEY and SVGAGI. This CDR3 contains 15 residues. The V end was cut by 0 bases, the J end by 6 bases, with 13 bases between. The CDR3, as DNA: TGTGCCAGCAGTTACTCGAGGTCGCCCGAGGATACGCAGTATTTT. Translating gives CASSYSRSPEDTQYF.

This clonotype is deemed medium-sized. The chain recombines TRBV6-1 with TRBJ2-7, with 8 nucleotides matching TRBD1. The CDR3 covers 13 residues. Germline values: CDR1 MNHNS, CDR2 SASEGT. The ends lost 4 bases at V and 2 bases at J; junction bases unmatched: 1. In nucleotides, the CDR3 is TGTGCCAGCAGTGGGACAGGGCCCTACGAGCAGTACTTC. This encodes CASSGTGPYEQYF.

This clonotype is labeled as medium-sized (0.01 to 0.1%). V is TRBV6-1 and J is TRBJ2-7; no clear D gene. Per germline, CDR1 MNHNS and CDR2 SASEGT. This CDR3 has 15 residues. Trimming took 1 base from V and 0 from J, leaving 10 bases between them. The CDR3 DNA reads TGTGCCAGCAGTGAAGATCAAGGAAGCTCCTACGAGCAGTACTTC. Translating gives CASSEDQGSSYEQYF.

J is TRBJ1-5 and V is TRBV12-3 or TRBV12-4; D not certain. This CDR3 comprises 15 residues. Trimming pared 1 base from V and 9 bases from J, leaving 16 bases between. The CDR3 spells CASSLVFATAMPQHF. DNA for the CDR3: TGTGCCAGCAGTTTAGTATTCGCCACCGCGATGCCCCAGCATTTT.

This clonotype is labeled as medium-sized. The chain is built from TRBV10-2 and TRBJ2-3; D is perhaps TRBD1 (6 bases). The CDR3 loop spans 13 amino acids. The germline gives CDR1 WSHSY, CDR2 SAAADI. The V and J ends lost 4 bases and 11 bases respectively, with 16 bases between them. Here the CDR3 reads CASSGRTEGVQYF. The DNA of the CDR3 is TGCGCCAGCAGTGGACGGACTGAGGGGGTGCAGTATTTT.